This TCR beta chain was sequenced in a study of blood T cell repertoires in COVID-19. Method: immunoSEQ multiplex PCR; TCRdb's copy keeps in-frame clones and lacks some. The sample holds 200,000 to 250,000 clones; nearly 90% are singletons and the top ten take over 12%. The germline V gene has CDR1 SGHNT and CDR2 YYREEE (reference sequence). Trimming shortened V by 2 bases and J by 8 bases, and 5 bases separated the two germline ends. This CDR3 has 11 amino acids. The origin of this receptor is a young man who had been exposed to COVID-19. Material for sequencing was PBMCs or T cells enriched from blood (not recorded which). The genes are TRBV5-4 and TRBJ2-1; D ambiguous. Here the CDR3 reads CASSFSYEQFF. The CDR3 bases are TGTGCCAGCAGCTTCAGTTATGAGCAGTTCTTC.